What follows are 18 T cell receptor beta chains derived from one specimen sequenced in a study of tumor and adjacent non-tumor tissue in lung cancer. Three rounds of nested PCR, following a modified ARM-PCR protocol, produced the TCRbeta library. TCRdb used MiXCR to reprocess the multiplex PCR reads, holding one entry per CDR3 protein. The sample includes almost 75,000 distinct CDR3 sequences, roughly 75% of them seen just once. The template was RNA from unsorted bulk tissue. More than 3 cm separated this lung sample from the edge of the tumor. Sequenced input: distant non-tumor lung tissue. These receptors all stem from a woman in her 50s with non-small cell lung cancer.

To note about this clonotype: It may be a read error: a sequence one base away is much more abundant. This chain links TRBV6-2 or TRBV6-3 with TRBJ2-5; 10 positions match TRBD2. The CDR3 runs to 16 residues. The germline V gene has CDR1 MNHEY and CDR2 SVGEGT. With V trimmed by 5 bases and J by 8 bases, 14 bases remained unmatched. The CDR3 loop is CASSLPGLAVAGTQYF. The CDR3, as DNA: TGTGCCAGCAGTCTACCCGGACTAGCGGTGGCAGGAACCCAGTACTTC.

Turning to this clonotype: The junction departs from the called germline gene at one end, perhaps through a read error. The chain has TRBV5-4 and TRBJ2-1; 10 nucleotides match TRBD2. The CDR3 has 15 residues. Germline loops: CDR1 SGHNT, CDR2 YYREEE (reference sequence). Here the CDR3 reads CTSSTASGSFNEQFF. DNA of the CDR3: TGTACCAGCAGCACCGCTAGCGGGAGTTTCAATGAGCAGTTCTTC.

Points on this clonotype: This CDR3 is missing its conserved last phenylalanine or tryptophan, likely due to a read error. The chain links TRBV11-2 to TRBJ2-1, with a possible D match to TRBD2 (5 bases). Germline CDR1 reads SGHAT; CDR2 reads FQNNGV. The length of the CDR3 is 14 residues. The CDR3 DNA is TGTGCCAGCAGCTCCCTAGCCCAATACAAGGAGCAGTTCTAC. Protein sequence: CASSSLAQYKEQFY.

The table lists this clonotype with many counts. This chain connects TRBV20-1 to TRBJ2-1, with unresolved D. In germline, CDR1 is DFQATT, CDR2 SNEGSKA (reference sequence). The V end was cut by 0 bases, the J end by 9 bases, with 9 bases between. The length of the CDR3 is 12 residues. This chain's CDR3 is CSARDSIREQFF. CDR3 DNA sequence: TGCAGTGCTAGAGATTCAATCCGTGAGCAGTTCTTC.

The chain uses TRBV7-9 and TRBJ2-7, with TRBD1 matching over 8 bases. The CDR3 totals 14 residues. Looked up from germline, CDR1 is SEHNR and CDR2 is FQNEAQ (reference sequence). The J segment lost 4 bases and the V segment lost 4 bases, leaving 6 bases of the junction unmatched. The CDR3 spells CASSSRGRGYEQYF. For the CDR3, the DNA is TGTGCCAGCAGCTCCAGGGGGCGCGGTTACGAGCAGTACTTC.

Worth noting for this clonotype: This may come from a read error, since a much larger clone is one base off. This chain joins TRBV6-5 and TRBJ2-5; 8 bases line up with TRBD1. CDR1 is MNHEY and CDR2 is SVGAGI in the germline V gene. The CDR3 consists of 17 residues. The CDR3 region has the DNA TGTGTCAGCAGTTATAGTCGGACAGGGACTTCCCGCGAGACCCAGTACTTC. Its protein product is CVSSYSRTGTSRETQYF.

This clonotype appeared a few times. One junction end disagrees with the germline gene, perhaps due to a read error. The rearrangement links TRBV2 to TRBJ1-1; D not certain. This CDR3 has 13 amino acids. Germline V gene lookup returns CDR1 SNHLY and CDR2 FYNNEI. The CDR3 nucleotides read TGTGCCAGCAGGGAAGACGTGGGCACTGAAGCTTTCTTT. Its protein is CASREDVGTEAFF.

This clonotype appeared many times. The chain couples TRBV10-3 to TRBJ2-1; D is unclear. The germline CDR1 and CDR2 sequences are ENHRY and SYGVKD. Trimming pared 4 bases from V and 2 bases from J, leaving 6 bases between. CDR3 length equals 13 residues. This CDR3 is CAISGKTYNEQFF. The CDR3, as DNA: TGTGCCATCAGTGGAAAAACCTACAATGAGCAGTTCTTC.

The V gene is TRBV6-1, the J gene TRBJ2-6, with D perhaps matching TRBD1 (5 bases). CDR1 MNHNS and CDR2 SASEGT come from the germline V gene. The CDR3 is made up of 15 amino acids. Trimming removed 10 bases from V and 2 bases from J, with 15 bases in between. CDR3 bases: TGTGCCACCGCCCCTAGGGGCCCTGGGGCCAACGTCCTGACTTTC. This sequence encodes CATAPRGPGANVLTF.

As for this clonotype: A much larger clone lies one base from this, so it may be a read error. The chain couples TRBV5-1 to TRBJ2-7; a weak D match, TRBD1 (5 bases). The CDR3 covers 16 residues. Looked up from germline, CDR1 is SGHRS and CDR2 is YFSETQ. The CDR3 loop is CTSSLTAQQVSYEQYF. The CDR3 nucleotides are TGCACCAGCAGCTTGACAGCCCAGCAGGTCTCCTACGAGCAGTACTTC.

The genes are TRBV24-1 and TRBJ2-3; D is undetermined. CDR1 KGHDR and CDR2 SFDVKD come from the germline V gene. The CDR3 consists of 13 residues. Between the trimmed V and J ends, which lost 8 bases and 3 bases, there was a span of 11 bases. CDR3 in amino acids: CATNGQDTDTQYF. In nucleotides, the CDR3 is TGTGCCACCAATGGGCAGGATACAGATACGCAGTATTTT.

In the case of this clonotype: A junction boundary mismatches the germline segment, possibly from a read error. V is TRBV6-6 and J is TRBJ2-1; D uncertain. From germline, CDR1 is MNHNY and CDR2 SVGAGI (reference sequence). This CDR3 is 14 amino acids long. The CDR3 DNA reads TGTGCCAACAGTATGGTGAGCTCCTACAATGAGCAGTCCTTC. Amino acids: CANSMVSSYNEQSF.

Note on this clonotype: The junction differs from germline at one of its ends, possibly a read error. Here the CDR3 DNA reads TGTGCCAGCAGTTTCCTAGCCCAATGCGATGAGCAGTCCTTC. It specifies CASSFLAQCDEQSF. The chain recombines TRBV11-2 with TRBJ2-1; possibly TRBD2 for D (5 bases). CDR3 length: 14 amino acids. The germline CDR1 and CDR2 sequences are SGHAT and FQNNGV.

J is TRBJ2-2 and V is TRBV5-1; D unresolved. From germline, CDR1 is SGHRS and CDR2 YFSETQ. Trimming took off 5 bases at V and 5 bases at J, with 7 bases between the two ends. The CDR3 contains 12 residues. CDR3 nucleotides: TGCGCCAGCAGAGTAGAGACCGGGGAGCTGTTTTTT. It is translated as CASRVETGELFF.

Details on this clonotype: Likely a read error: the CDR3 ends without its conserved phenylalanine or tryptophan. The rearrangement joins TRBV12-3 or TRBV12-4 to TRBJ1-1; no definite D call. V was shortened by 7 bases and J by 11 bases, with 14 bases between the two germline ends. The CDR3 is 11 amino acids. CDR3 sequence (DNA): TGTGCCAGCACCGGCCTTGATGGGGCTTTCTTA. This codes for CASTGLDGAFL.

Details on this clonotype: This clone may be a read error of a much larger clone one base away. The chain links TRBV6-1 to TRBJ1-1; 7 bases map to TRBD1. Germline assignment: CDR1 MNHNS and CDR2 SASEGT. This CDR3 contains 13 residues. The CDR3 DNA follows: TGTGCCAGCAGTCTTCACAGGGGTTCTGAAGATTTCTTT. This translates into CASSLHRGSEDFF.

This clonotype appeared many times. V gene TRBV20-1 combines with J gene TRBJ2-6; 7 nucleotides align to TRBD1. The germline CDR1 and CDR2 sequences are DFQATT and SNEGSKA (reference sequence). V lost 4 bases to trimming and J lost 0 bases; unmatched junction nucleotides: 9. CDR3 length: 17 residues. The CDR3 nucleotides read TGCAGTGCTAACGGACAGGACCCGATCTCTGGGGCCAACGTCCTGACTTTC. This translates into CSANGQDPISGANVLTF.

There are many counts of this clonotype. This chain joins TRBV28 and TRBJ2-3, with D unresolved. This CDR3 contains 15 residues. Trimming cost V 8 bases and J 2 bases, with 17 bases left between them. From germline, CDR1 is MDHEN and CDR2 SYDVKM. CDR3 DNA: TGTGCCAGCCGCCCCGGTACATTGAACACAGATACGCAGTATTTT. This translates into CASRPGTLNTDTQYF.